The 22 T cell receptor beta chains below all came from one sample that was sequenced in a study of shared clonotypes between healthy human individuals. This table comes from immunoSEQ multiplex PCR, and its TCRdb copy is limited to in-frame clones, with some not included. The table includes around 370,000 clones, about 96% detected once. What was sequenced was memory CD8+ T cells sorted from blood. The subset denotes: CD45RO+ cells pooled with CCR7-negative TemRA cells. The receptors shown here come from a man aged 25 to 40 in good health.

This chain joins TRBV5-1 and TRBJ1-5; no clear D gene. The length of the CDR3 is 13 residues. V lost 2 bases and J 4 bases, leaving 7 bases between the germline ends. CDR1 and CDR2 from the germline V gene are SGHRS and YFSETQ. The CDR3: CASSLAQNQPQHF. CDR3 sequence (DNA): TGCGCCAGCAGCTTAGCACAGAATCAGCCCCAGCATTTT.

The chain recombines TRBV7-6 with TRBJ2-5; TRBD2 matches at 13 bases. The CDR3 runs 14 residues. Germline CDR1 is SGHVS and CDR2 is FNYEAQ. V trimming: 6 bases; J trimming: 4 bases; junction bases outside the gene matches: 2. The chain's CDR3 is CASRGLAGRETQYF. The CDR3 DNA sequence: TGTGCCAGCAGGGGACTAGCGGGAAGAGAGACCCAGTACTTC.

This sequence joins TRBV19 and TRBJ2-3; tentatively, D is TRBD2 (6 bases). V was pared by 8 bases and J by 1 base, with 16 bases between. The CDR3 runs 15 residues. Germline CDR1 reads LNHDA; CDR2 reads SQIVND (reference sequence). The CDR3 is CASRTPGEGTDTQYF. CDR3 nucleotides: TGTGCCAGTCGAACACCGGGGGAAGGCACAGATACGCAGTATTTT.

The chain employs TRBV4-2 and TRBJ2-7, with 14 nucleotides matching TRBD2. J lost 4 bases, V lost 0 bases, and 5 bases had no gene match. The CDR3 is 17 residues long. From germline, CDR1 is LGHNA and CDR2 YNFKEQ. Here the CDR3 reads CASSQDGTSGSRYEQYF. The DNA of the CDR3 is TGTGCCAGCAGCCAAGATGGGACTAGCGGGAGTCGATACGAGCAGTACTTC.

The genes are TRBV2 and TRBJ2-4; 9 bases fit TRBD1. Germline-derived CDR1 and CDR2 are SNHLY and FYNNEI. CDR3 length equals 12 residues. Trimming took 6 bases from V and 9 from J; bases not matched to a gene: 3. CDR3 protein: CASRDRGPIQYF. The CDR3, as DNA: TGTGCCAGCAGGGACAGGGGTCCCATTCAGTACTTC.

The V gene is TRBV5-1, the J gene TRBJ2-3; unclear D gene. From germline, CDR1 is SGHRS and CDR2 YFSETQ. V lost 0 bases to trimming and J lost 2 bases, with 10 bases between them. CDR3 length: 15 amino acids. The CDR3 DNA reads TGCGCCAGCAGCTTGGTTGGCAGGTTCACAGATACGCAGTATTTT. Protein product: CASSLVGRFTDTQYF.

The CDR3 nucleotides are TGCGCCAGCAGCCAAGAGGGACTAGCGGATCCCTTCTTC. Translation gives CASSQEGLADPFF. The chain recombines TRBV4-1 with TRBJ2-1, with 11 nucleotides matching TRBD2. J lost 16 bases, V lost 0 bases, and 5 bases had no gene match. Germline V gene lookup returns CDR1 MGHRA and CDR2 YSYEKL. The length of the CDR3 is 13 residues.

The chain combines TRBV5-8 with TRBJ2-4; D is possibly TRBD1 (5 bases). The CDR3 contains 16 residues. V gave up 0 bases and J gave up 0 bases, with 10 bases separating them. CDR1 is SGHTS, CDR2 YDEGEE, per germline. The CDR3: CASSLVGRVAKNIQYF. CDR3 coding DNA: TGTGCCAGCAGCTTGGTAGGCAGGGTAGCCAAAAACATTCAGTACTTC.

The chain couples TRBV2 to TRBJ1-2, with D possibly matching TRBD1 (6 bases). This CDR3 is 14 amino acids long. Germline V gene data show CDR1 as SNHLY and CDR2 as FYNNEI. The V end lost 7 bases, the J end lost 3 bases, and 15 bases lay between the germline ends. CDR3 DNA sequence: TGTGCCAGCATTCACAGGGCTTTCGACTATGGCTACACCTTC. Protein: CASIHRAFDYGYTF. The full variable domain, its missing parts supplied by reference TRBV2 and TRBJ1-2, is EPEVTQTPSHQVTQMGQEVILRCVPISNHLYFYWYRQILGQKVEFLVSFYNNEISEKSEIFDDQFSVERPDGSNFTLKIRSTKLEDSAMYFCASIHRAFDYGYTFGSGTRLTVV.

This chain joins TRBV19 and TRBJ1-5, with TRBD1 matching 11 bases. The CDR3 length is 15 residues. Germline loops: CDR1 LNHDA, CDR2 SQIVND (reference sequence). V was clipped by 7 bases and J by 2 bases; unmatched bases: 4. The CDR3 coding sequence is TGTGCCAGTAAGGGGACAGGGGGAGGCAATCAGCCCCAGCATTTT. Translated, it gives CASKGTGGGNQPQHF.

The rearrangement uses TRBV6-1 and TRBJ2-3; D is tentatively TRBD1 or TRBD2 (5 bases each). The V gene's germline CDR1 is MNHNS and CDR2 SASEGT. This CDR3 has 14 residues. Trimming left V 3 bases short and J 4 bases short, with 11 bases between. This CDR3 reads CASSDRDAADTQYF. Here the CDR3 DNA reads TGTGCCAGCAGTGACCGGGACGCCGCAGATACGCAGTATTTT.

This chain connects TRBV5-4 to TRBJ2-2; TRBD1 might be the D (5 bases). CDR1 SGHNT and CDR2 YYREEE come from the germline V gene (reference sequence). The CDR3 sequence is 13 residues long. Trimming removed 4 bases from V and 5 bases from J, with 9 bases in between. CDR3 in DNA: TGTGCCAGCAGCCCGCAGGGAACCGGGGAGCTGTTTTTT. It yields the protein CASSPQGTGELFF.

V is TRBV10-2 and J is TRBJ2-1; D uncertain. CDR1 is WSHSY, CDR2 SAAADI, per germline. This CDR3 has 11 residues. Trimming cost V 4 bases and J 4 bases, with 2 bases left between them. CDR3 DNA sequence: TGCGCCAGCAGTGCGTACAATGAGCAGTTCTTC. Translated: CASSAYNEQFF.

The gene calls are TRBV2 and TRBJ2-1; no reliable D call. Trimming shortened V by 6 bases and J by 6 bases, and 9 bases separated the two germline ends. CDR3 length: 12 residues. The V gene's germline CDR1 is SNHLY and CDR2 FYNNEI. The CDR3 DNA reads TGTGCCAGCAGCCCCGTGGCCAATGAGCAGTTCTTC. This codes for CASSPVANEQFF.

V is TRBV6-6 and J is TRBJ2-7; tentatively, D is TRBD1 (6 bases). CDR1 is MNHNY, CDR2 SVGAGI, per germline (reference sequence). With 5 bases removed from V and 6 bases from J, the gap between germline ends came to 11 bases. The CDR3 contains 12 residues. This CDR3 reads CASSTIGGEQYF. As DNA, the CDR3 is TGTGCCAGCAGTACTATAGGGGGCGAGCAGTACTTC.

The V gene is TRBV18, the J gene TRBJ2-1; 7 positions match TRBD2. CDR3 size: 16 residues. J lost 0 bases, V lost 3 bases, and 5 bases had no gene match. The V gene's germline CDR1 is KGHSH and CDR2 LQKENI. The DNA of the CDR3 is TGTGCCAGCTCACCGTTCGGGGGGTCCTCCTACAATGAGCAGTTCTTC. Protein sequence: CASSPFGGSSYNEQFF. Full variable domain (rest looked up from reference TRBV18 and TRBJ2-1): NAGVMQNPRHLVRRRGQEARLRCSPMKGHSHVYWYRQLPEEGLKFMVYLQKENIIDESGMPKERFSAEFPKEGPSILRIQQVVRGDSAAYFCASSPFGGSSYNEQFFGPGTRLTVL.

The CDR3 reads CASSFRTSGRVYNEQFF. CDR3 nucleotides: TGTGCCAGCAGCTTTCGGACTAGCGGGAGGGTGTACAATGAGCAGTTCTTC. This sequence joins TRBV7-2 and TRBJ2-1, with TRBD2 matching 15 bases. V gave up 3 bases and J gave up 4 bases; unmatched junction bases: 4. CDR3 size: 17 residues. Germline V gene lookup returns CDR1 SGHTA and CDR2 FQGNSA. The variable domain in full, completed from reference TRBV7-2 and TRBJ2-1, reads GAGVSQSPSNKVTEKGKDVELRCDPISGHTALYWYRQSLGQGLEFLIYFQGNSAPDKSGLPSDRFSAERTGGSVSTLTIQRTQQEDSAVYLCASSFRTSGRVYNEQFFGPGTRLTVL.

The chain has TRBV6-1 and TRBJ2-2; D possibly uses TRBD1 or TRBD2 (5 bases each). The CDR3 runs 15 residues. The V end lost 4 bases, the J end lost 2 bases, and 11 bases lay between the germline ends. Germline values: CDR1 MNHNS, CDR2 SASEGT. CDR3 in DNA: TGTGCCAGCAGTGCCCCGGGACCAAACACCGGGGAGCTGTTTTTT. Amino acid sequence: CASSAPGPNTGELFF.

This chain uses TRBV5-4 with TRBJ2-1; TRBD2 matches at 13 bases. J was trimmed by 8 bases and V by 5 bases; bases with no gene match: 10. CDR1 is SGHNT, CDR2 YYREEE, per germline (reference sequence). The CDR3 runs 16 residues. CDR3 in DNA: TGTGCCAGCAGTCCCCGAGGACTAGCGGGAGACCATGAGCAGTTCTTC. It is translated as CASSPRGLAGDHEQFF.

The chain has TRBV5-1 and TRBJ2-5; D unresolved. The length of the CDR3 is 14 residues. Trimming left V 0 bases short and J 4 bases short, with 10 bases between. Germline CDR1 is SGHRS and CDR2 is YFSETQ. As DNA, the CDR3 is TGCGCCAGCAGCTTGGCCGTAATTACAGAGACCCAGTACTTC. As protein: CASSLAVITETQYF.

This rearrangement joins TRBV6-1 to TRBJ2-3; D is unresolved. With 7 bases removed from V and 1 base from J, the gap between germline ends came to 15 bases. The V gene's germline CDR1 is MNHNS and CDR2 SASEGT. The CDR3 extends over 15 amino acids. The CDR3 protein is CASTWGRRGTDTQYF. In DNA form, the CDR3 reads TGTGCCAGCACCTGGGGAAGGCGAGGCACAGATACGCAGTATTTT.

CDR3 nucleotides: TGTGCCAGCAGCTCTAGAGGGGGTGAAAAACTGTTTTTT. Amino acid sequence: CASSSRGGEKLFF. The chain uses TRBV9 and TRBJ1-4; a weak D match, TRBD1 (6 bases). CDR1 is SGDLS and CDR2 is YYNGEE in the germline V gene. V lost 4 bases, J lost 7 bases, and 11 bases lay in between. The CDR3 runs 13 residues. The entire variable domain, with the rest obtained from reference TRBV9 and TRBJ1-4, is as follows: DSGVTQTPKHLITATGQRVTLRCSPRSGDLSVYWYQQSLDQGLQFLIQYYNGEERAKGNILERFSAQQFPDLHSELNLSSLELGDSALYFCASSSRGGEKLFFGSGTQLSVL.